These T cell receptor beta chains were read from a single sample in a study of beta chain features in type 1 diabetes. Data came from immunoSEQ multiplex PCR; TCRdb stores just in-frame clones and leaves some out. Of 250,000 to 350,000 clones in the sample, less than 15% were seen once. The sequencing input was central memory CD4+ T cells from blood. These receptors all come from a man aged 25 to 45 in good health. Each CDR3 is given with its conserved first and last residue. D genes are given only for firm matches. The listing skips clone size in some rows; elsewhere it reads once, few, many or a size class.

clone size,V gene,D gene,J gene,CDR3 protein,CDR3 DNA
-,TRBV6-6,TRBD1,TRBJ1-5,CASRETGGFNQPQHF,TGTGCCAGCAGAGAGACAGGGGGTTTCAATCAGCCCCAGCATTTT
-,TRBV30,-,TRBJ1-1,CAWTRQTKAFF,TGTGCCTGGACCAGACAAACTAAAGCTTTCTTT
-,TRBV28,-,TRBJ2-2,CASSLRGPLFF,TGTGCCAGCAGCTTACGGGGCCCGCTGTTTTTT
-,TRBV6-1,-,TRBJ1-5,CASMEGRQPQHF,TGTGCCAGCATGGAAGGACGGCAGCCCCAGCATTTT
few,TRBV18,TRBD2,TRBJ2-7,CASSPPSGSSYEQYF,TGTGCCAGCTCACCACCTAGCGGGAGCTCCTACGAGCAGTACTTC
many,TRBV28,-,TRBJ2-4,CASRKTGYIQYF,TGTGCCAGCAGAAAAACAGGGTACATTCAGTACTTC
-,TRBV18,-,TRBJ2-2,CASSPPPRGNAGELFF,TGTGCCAGCTCACCACCCCCCAGAGGGAATGCCGGGGAGCTGTTTTTT
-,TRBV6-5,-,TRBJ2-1,CASTKRLYGNNEQFF,TGTGCCAGCACTAAAAGGCTATACGGCAACAATGAGCAGTTCTTC
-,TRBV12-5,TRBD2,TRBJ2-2,CASGLGTSYTGELFF,TGTGCTAGTGGTTTGGGGACTAGCTACACCGGGGAGCTGTTTTTT
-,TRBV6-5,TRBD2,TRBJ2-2,CASSTGLAITGELFF,TGTGCCAGCAGCACGGGACTAGCGATCACCGGGGAGCTGTTTTTT
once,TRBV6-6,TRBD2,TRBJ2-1,CASGLADFNEQFF,TGTGCCAGTGGACTAGCGGACTTCAATGAGCAGTTCTTC
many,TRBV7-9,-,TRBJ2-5,CASSLAPGWETQYF,TGTGCCAGCAGCTTAGCGCCGGGGTGGGAGACCCAGTACTTC
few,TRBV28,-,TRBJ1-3,CASSDGLGNTIYF,TGTGCCAGCAGTGATGGCCTTGGAAACACCATATATTTT
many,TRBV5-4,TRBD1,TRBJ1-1,CASSRPGGTEAFF,TGTGCCAGCAGCCGGCCAGGGGGCACTGAAGCTTTCTTT
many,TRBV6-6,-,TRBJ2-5,CASSYIGETQYF,TGTGCCAGCAGTTACATTGGGGAGACCCAGTACTTC
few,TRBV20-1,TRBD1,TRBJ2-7,CSARRDRGQYF,TGCAGTGCTAGGCGGGACAGGGGGCAGTACTTC
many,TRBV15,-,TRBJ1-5,CATSRDWAAMDQPQHF,TGTGCCACCAGCAGAGATTGGGCAGCGATGGATCAGCCCCAGCATTTT
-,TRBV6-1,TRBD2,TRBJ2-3,CASTVSGADTQYF,TGTGCCAGCACCGTAAGCGGGGCCGATACGCAGTATTTT
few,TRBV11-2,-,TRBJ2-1,CASRLDSNLYNEQFF,TGCGCCAGCAGACTGGACTCGAACCTTTACAATGAGCAGTTCTTC
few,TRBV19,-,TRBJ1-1,CASSMSRLGEAFF,TGTGCCAGTAGTATGAGCAGACTCGGTGAAGCTTTCTTT
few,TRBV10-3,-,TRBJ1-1,CAIRDTVVNTEAFF,TGTGCCATCAGGGACACCGTAGTTAACACTGAAGCTTTCTTT
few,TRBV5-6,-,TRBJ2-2,CASSLVGPGELFF,TGTGCCAGCAGCTTGGTTGGCCCCGGGGAGCTGTTTTTT
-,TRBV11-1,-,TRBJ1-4,CASSSVDNRPNEKLFF,TGTGCCAGCAGCTCCGTTGATAACCGCCCCAACGAAAAACTGTTTTTT
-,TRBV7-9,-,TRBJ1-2,CASSGRLNTDYGYTF,TGTGCCAGCAGCGGCAGACTGAATACTGACTATGGCTACACCTTC
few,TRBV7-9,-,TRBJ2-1,CASSQASRSHSGIEQFF,TGCGCCAGCAGCCAAGCTTCTCGTTCCCACAGTGGTATTGAGCAGTTCTTC
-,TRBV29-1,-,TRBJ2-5,CSGAGRTGETQYF,TGCAGCGGCGCGGGGCGAACGGGAGAGACCCAGTACTTC
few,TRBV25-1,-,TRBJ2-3,CASTRLDTDTQYF,TGTGCCAGCACCCGACTTGATACAGATACGCAGTATTTT
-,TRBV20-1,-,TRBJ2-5,CSARVRENQYF,TGCAGTGCTAGGGTCCGGGAAAACCAGTACTTC
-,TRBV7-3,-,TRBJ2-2,CASRRTPNTGELFF,TGTGCCAGCAGAAGGACACCTAACACCGGGGAGCTGTTTTTT
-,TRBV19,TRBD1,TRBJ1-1,CASVTGGTNTEAFF,TGTGCCAGTGTAACAGGGGGGACGAACACTGAAGCTTTCTTT
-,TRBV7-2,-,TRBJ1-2,CASSSGRAGGYTF,TGTGCCAGCAGCTCGGGGAGGGCGGGTGGCTACACCTTC
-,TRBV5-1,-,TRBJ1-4,CASSKTGLTNEKLFF,TGCGCCAGCTCCAAAACAGGGCTCACTAATGAAAAACTGTTTTTT
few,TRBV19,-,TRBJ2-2,CASRGTLGAGELFF,TGTGCCAGTAGGGGGACCTTGGGCGCCGGGGAGCTGTTTTTT
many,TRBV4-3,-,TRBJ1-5,CASSQEVGRNQPQHF,TGCGCCAGCAGCCAAGAGGTAGGGCGCAATCAGCCCCAGCATTTT
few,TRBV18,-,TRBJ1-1,CASSPGGKGGSEAFF,TGTGCCAGCTCACCAGGGGGTAAGGGTGGGTCTGAAGCTTTCTTT
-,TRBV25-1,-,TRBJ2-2,CASRGRGPGELFF,TGTGCCAGCAGGGGGCGGGGGCCCGGGGAGCTGTTTTTT
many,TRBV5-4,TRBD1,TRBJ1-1,CASSLGQGAAAFF,TGTGCCAGCAGCTTGGGACAGGGGGCTGCGGCTTTCTTT
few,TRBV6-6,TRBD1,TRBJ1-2,CASSYLEGADGYTF,TGTGCCAGCAGTTATTTGGAGGGGGCGGATGGCTACACCTTC
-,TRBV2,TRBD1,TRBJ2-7,CATRNRGNYEQYF,TGTGCCACCAGAAACAGGGGAAACTACGAGCAGTACTTC
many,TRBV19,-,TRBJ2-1,CASRARSSYNEQFF,TGTGCCAGTAGGGCTAGGAGTTCCTACAATGAGCAGTTCTTC
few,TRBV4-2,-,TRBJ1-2,CASSQNGNYGYTF,TGTGCCAGCAGCCAAAACGGAAATTACGGCTACACCTTC
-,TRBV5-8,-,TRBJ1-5,CASSLRGRRNNQPQHF,TGTGCCAGCAGCTTGAGGGGACGGAGGAACAATCAGCCCCAGCATTTT
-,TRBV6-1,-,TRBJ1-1,CASSSGLLEAFF,TGTGCCAGCAGTTCAGGACTGCTTGAAGCTTTCTTT
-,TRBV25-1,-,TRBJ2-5,CASSTPTGFQETQYF,TGTGCCAGCAGCACCCCAACAGGGTTCCAAGAGACCCAGTACTTC
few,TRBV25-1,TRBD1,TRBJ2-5,CASSWTGFTETQYF,TGTGCCAGCAGTTGGACAGGGTTTACAGAGACCCAGTACTTC
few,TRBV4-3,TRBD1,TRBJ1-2,CASSQDWNRGHYGYTF,TGCGCCAGCAGCCAAGATTGGAACAGGGGGCACTATGGCTACACCTTC
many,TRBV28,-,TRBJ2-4,CASGLAKNIQYF,TGTGCCAGTGGGCTAGCCAAAAACATTCAGTACTTC
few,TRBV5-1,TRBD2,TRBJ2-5,CASSVIGPGAGGEKTQYF,TGCGCCAGCAGCGTAATTGGCCCAGGGGCGGGAGGAGAAAAGACCCAGTACTTC
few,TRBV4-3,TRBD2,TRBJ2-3,CASSQEGGSGGTSGTQYF,TGCGCCAGCAGCCAAGAGGGCGGTAGCGGGGGGACCTCAGGGACGCAGTATTTT
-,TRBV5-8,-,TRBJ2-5,CASSLTDRTQETQYF,TGTGCCAGCAGCTTGACCGACAGAACTCAAGAGACCCAGTACTTC
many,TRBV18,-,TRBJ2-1,CASSRQQGTSSYNEQFF,TGTGCCAGCTCACGTCAACAGGGAACCAGCTCCTACAATGAGCAGTTCTTC
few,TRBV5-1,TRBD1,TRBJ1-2,CASSKGQENYGYTF,TGCGCCAGCAGCAAGGGACAGGAGAACTATGGCTACACCTTC
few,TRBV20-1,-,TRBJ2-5,CSVLRQETQYF,TGCAGTGTGCTTCGGCAAGAGACCCAGTACTTC
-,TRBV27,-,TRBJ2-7,CASSPRDPFYEQYF,TGTGCCAGCAGTCCGAGGGACCCTTTCTACGAGCAGTACTTC